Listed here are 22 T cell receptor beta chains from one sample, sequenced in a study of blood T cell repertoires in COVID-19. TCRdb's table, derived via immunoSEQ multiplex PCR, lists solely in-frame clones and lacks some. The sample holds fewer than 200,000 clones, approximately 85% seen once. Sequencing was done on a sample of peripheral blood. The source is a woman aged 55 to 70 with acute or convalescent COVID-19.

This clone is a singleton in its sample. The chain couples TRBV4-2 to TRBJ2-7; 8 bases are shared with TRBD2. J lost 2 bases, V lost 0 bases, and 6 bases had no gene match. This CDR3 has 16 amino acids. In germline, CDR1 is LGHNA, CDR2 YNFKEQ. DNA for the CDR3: TGTGCCAGCAGCCAAGATTCGGCGGGAGGCACCTACGAGCAGTACTTC. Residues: CASSQDSAGGTYEQYF.

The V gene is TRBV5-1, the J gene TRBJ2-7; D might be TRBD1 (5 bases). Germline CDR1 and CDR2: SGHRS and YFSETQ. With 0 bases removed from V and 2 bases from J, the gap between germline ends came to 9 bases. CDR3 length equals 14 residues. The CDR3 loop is CASSLGQLPYEQYF. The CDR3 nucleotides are TGCGCCAGCAGCTTGGGACAGCTCCCCTACGAGCAGTACTTC.

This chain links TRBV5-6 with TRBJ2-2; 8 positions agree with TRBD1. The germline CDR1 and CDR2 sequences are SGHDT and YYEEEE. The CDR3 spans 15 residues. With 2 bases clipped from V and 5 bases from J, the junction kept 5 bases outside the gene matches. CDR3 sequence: CASSLPYRGTGELFF. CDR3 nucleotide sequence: TGTGCCAGCAGCTTACCCTACAGGGGGACCGGGGAGCTGTTTTTT.

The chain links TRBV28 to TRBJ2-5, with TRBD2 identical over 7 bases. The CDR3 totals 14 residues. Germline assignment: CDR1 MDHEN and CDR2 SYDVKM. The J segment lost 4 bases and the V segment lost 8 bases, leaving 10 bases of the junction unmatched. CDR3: CASSPAGVGETQYF. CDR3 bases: TGTGCCAGCTCTCCCGCGGGAGTTGGAGAGACCCAGTACTTC.

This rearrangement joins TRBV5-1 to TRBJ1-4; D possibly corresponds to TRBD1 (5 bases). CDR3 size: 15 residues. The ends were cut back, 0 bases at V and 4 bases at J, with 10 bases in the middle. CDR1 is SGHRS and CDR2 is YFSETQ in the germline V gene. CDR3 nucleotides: TGCGCCAGCAGCTTGGCCGGGCAGGGTAATGAAAAACTGTTTTTT. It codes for CASSLAGQGNEKLFF.

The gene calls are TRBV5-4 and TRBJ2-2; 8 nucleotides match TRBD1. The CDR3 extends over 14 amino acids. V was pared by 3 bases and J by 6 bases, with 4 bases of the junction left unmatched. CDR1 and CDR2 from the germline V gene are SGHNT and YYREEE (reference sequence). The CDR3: CASSSQGDAGELFF. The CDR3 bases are TGTGCCAGCAGCTCACAGGGGGATGCCGGGGAGCTGTTTTTT.

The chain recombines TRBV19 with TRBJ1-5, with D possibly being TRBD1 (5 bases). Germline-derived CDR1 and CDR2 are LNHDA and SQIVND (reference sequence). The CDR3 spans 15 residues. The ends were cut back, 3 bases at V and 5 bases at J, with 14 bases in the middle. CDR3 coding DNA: TGTGCCAGTAGTATTTGGGGCCAGGCCGATCAGCCCCAGCATTTT. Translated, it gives CASSIWGQADQPQHF.

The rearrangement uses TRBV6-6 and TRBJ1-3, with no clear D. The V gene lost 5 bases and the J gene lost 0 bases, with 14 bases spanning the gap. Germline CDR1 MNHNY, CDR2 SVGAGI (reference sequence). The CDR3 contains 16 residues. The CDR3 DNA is TGTGCCAGCAGTCTCGGACCGGGAAGCTCTGGAAACACCATATATTTT. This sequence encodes CASSLGPGSSGNTIYF.

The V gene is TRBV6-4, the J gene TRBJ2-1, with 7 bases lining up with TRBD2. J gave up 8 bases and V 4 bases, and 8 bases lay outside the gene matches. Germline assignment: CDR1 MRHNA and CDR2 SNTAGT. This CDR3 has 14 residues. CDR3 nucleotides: TGTGCCAGCAGTGTGGAGGGAGGGCTTGATGAGCAGTTCTTC. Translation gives CASSVEGGLDEQFF.

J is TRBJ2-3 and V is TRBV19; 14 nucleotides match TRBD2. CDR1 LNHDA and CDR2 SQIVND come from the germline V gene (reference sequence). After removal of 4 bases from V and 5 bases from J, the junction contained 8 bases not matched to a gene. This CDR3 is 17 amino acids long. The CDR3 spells CASSTSGTSGSLDTQYF. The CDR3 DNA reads TGTGCCAGTAGTACATCCGGGACTAGCGGGAGTTTAGATACGCAGTATTTT.

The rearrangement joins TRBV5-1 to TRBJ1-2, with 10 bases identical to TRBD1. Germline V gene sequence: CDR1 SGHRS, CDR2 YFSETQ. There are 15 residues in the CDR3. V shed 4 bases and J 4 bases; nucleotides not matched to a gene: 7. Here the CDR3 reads CASSLQGQGTYGYTF. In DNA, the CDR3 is TGCGCCAGCAGCCTTCAGGGACAGGGGACCTATGGCTACACCTTC.

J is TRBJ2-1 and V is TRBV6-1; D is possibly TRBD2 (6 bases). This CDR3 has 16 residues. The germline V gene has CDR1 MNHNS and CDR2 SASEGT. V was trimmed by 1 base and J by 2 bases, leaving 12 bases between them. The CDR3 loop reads CASSEGVGGPYNEQFF. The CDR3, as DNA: TGTGCCAGCAGTGAAGGGGTGGGGGGACCCTACAATGAGCAGTTCTTC.

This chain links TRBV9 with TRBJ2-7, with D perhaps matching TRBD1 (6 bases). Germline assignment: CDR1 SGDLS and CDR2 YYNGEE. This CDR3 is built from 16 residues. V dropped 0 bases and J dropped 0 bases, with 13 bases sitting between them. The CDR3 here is CASSVGGLTNSYEQYF. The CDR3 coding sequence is TGTGCCAGCAGCGTAGGGGGGCTGACAAACTCCTACGAGCAGTACTTC. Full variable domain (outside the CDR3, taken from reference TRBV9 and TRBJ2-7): DSGVTQTPKHLITATGQRVTLRCSPRSGDLSVYWYQQSLDQGLQFLIQYYNGEERAKGNILERFSAQQFPDLHSELNLSSLELGDSALYFCASSVGGLTNSYEQYFGPGTRLTVT.

In nucleotides, the CDR3 is TGTGCCAGCAGTTATCAGGTGGACAGGGGTCCCACTGAAGCTTTCTTT. Translated: CASSYQVDRGPTEAFF. The rearrangement uses TRBV6-5 and TRBJ1-1; 9 nucleotides align to TRBD1. The germline gives CDR1 MNHEY, CDR2 SVGAGI. Trimming took 3 bases from V and 4 from J; bases not matched to a gene: 9. The CDR3 consists of 16 residues.

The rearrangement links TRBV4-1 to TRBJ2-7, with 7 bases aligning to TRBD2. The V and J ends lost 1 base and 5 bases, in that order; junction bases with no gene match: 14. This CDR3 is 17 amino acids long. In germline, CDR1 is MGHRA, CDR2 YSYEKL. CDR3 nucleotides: TGCGCCAGCAGCCAAGTCGTCTCGGGCGGGAGTTTCGACGAGCAGTACTTC. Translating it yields CASSQVVSGGSFDEQYF.

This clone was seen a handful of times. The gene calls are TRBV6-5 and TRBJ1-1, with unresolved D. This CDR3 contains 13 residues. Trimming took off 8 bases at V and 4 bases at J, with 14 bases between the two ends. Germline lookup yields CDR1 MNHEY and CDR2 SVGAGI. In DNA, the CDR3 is TGTGCCAGCGGCTCCTGGGGAGGCACTGAAGCTTTCTTT. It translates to CASGSWGGTEAFF.

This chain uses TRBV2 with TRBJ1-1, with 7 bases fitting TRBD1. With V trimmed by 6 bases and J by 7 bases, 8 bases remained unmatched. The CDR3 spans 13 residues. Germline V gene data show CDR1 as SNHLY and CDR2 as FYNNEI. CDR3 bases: TGTGCCAGCAGGGAACAGGGGATCGGTGAAGCTTTCTTT. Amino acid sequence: CASREQGIGEAFF.

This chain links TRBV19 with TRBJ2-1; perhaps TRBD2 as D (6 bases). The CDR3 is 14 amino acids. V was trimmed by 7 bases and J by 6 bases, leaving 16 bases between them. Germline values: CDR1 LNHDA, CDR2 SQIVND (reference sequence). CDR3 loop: CASTPGLPLNEQFF. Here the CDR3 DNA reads TGTGCCAGTACCCCGGGACTGCCCCTCAATGAGCAGTTCTTC.

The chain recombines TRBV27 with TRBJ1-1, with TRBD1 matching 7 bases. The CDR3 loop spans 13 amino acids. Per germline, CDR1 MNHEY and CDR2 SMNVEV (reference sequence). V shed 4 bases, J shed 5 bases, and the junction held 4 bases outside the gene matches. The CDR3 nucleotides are TGTGCCAGCAGTTACAGGGGATTAACTGAAGCTTTCTTT. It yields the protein CASSYRGLTEAFF.

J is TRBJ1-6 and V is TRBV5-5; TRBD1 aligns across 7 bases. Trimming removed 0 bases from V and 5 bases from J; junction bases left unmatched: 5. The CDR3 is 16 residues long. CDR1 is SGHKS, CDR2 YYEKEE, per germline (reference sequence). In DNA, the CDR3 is TGTGCCAGCAGCTTGGTTCCAGGGACAGATAATTCACCCCTCCACTTT. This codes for CASSLVPGTDNSPLHF.

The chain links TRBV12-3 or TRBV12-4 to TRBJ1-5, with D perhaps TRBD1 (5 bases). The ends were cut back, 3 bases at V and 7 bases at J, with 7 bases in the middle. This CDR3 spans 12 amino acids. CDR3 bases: TGTGCCAGCAGTTTCGGGGGGCAGCCCCAGCATTTT. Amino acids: CASSFGGQPQHF.

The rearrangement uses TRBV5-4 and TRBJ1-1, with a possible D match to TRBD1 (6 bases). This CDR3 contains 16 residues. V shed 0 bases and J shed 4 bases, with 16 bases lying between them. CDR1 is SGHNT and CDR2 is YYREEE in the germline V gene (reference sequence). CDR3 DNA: TGTGCCAGCAGCTTGGGCCTAGGACAGCCGCCCACTGAAGCTTTCTTT. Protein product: CASSLGLGQPPTEAFF.